What follows is one T cell receptor (beta chain) and its context. Samples had at least 7 million PBMCs isolated from them. For the second PCR, which ran for roughly 7 to 11 cycles, a sample-barcoded 5' primer and a J-beta primer mix were used. Each cDNA molecule carried a tag from a template-switch adaptor that contained 12 random nucleotides. Researchers report that each sample yielded at least 2.5 million CDR3-containing paired-end reads. One entry per CDR3 protein, called by TCRdb with MiXCR from the 5' RACE reads. The sample contains some 710,000 distinct CDR3 sequences, about a fifth of which appear only once. This sample was taken from a study of blood T cells in healthy people across ages. The overall study: Template-switching capture recovered about one barcoded beta molecule per two T cells.

Trimming took off 5 bases at V and 0 bases at J, with 11 bases between the two ends. This CDR3 contains 15 residues. The germline V gene encodes CDR1 MDHEN and CDR2 SYDVKM. The receptor was derived from a man between 65 and 79 years old in good health. Sequencing was performed on blood. This sequence joins TRBV28 and TRBJ1-3; D is ambiguous. The CDR3 nucleotides are TGTGCCAGCAGTATACAGACGGCCTCTGGAAACACCATATATTTT. Its protein product is CASSIQTASGNTIYF.